This is a list of T cell receptor beta chains from one sample in a study of blood T cell repertoires in COVID-19. Profiling relied on immunoSEQ multiplex PCR, and the TCRdb table lists in-frame clones only, not all of them. The repertoire holds some 40,000 clones, with about 88% as singletons. Sequenced material: peripheral blood. The source of these receptors is a human donor in a cohort sampled during active COVID-19. CDR3s include the opening cysteine and the closing phenylalanine or tryptophan. A D gene is named only where the DNA matches it firmly. Clone size is stated in some rows and not others, as once, few, many or a class when expanded.

>TRBJ1-1|few|TRBD1|TRBV28
TGTGCCAGCAGTTTAGAACGATTGTGGGACAGGGGGAATACTGAAGCTTTCTTT
CASSLERLWDRGNTEAFF
>TRBJ2-1|.|.|TRBV5-1
TGCGCCAGTTCACAGGGATTAAGCTCCTACAATGAGCAGTTCTTC
CASSQGLSSYNEQFF
>TRBJ2-5|.|.|TRBV6-6
TGTGCCAGCAGTTCAATGGGGCGGGAGACCCAGTACTTC
CASSSMGRETQYF
>TRBJ1-2|.|.|TRBV2
TGTGCCAGCAGTGAAGCGTATGGCAGGGATGGCTACACCTTC
CASSEAYGRDGYTF
>TRBJ2-1|.|.|TRBV24-1
TGTGCCACCAGTCAGGGGCTATACAATGAGCAGTTCTTC
CATSQGLYNEQFF
>TRBJ1-6|.|.|TRBV5-4
TGTGCCAGCAGCCCCCTACCCACTGGTGGTAACAGCAATTCACCCCTCCACTTT
CASSPLPTGGNSNSPLHF
>TRBJ1-2|.|TRBD1|TRBV5-1
TGCGCCAGCAGCTCGGGACAGGGGTGGTATGGCTACACCTTC
CASSSGQGWYGYTF
>TRBJ2-7|.|TRBD1|TRBV2
TGTGCCAGCAGTGCCCGGGACAGGGAACGGCAGTACTTC
CASSARDRERQYF
>TRBJ2-1|.|TRBD2|TRBV27
TGTGCCAGCGGGGAGCGGGGGCCAAACAATGAGCAGTTCTTC
CASGERGPNNEQFF
>TRBJ2-2|.|.|TRBV21-1
TGTGCCAGCAGCAAAGTCGAACTAGCGGGGGGAGGCGGGGAGCTGTTTTTT
CASSKVELAGGGGELFF
>TRBJ2-7|.|.|TRBV7-9
TGTGCCAGCAGCTTAGCGCAGGGGGGACGGGACTACGAGCAGTACTTC
CASSLAQGGRDYEQYF
>TRBJ1-2|.|TRBD1|TRBV10-3
TGTGCCATCAGTGCGGGACAGGGCTATGGCTACACCTTC
CAISAGQGYGYTF
>TRBJ1-2|.|TRBD1|TRBV14
TGTGCCAGCAGCCAAGAAAGGGGGAGGACAGGTGGCTACACCTTC
CASSQERGRTGGYTF
>TRBJ1-5|once|.|TRBV6-5
TGTGCCAGCCTAAGCGGCGGCGGTGGACAGCCCCAGCATTTT
CASLSGGGGQPQHF
>TRBJ2-3|.|.|TRBV5-1
TGCGCCAGCAGCCGTCAAGGGACAACAAGCACAGATACGCAGTATTTT
CASSRQGTTSTDTQYF
>TRBJ1-3|.|.|TRBV19
TGTGCCAGTAGTATATATGGGGCAGGGTCCAGCTCTGGAAACACCATATATTTT
CASSIYGAGSSSGNTIYF
>TRBJ2-7|few|TRBD1|TRBV28
TGTGCCAGCAGCACTATCGACAGGGGGCGAGAGTACTTC
CASSTIDRGREYF
>TRBJ1-1|.|TRBD1|TRBV7-9
TGTGCCAGCAGTTCTGACAGGGGAGGGACTGAAGCTTTCTTT
CASSSDRGGTEAFF
>TRBJ1-1|.|TRBD1|TRBV9
TGTGCCAGCAGCGTAGGTGGGACAGGGGGGTTGGGCACTGAAGCTTTCTTT
CASSVGGTGGLGTEAFF
>TRBJ2-5|.|.|TRBV7-8
TGTGCCAGCAGAGACCCAAGGGGGAGCGAGACCCAGTACTTC
CASRDPRGSETQYF
>TRBJ2-7|.|TRBD2|TRBV10-3
TGTGCCACCAGGGGCGGGACTAGCGGGGGTTACGAGCAGTACTTC
CATRGGTSGGYEQYF
>TRBJ2-1|.|TRBD2|TRBV6-6
TGTGCCAGCACGTCGTCGCGCGGGGGAGACTACAATGAGCAGTTCTTC
CASTSSRGGDYNEQFF
>TRBJ2-7|.|TRBD1|TRBV27
TGTGCCAGCAGTGGGGACAGGGATACTATACGCGAGCAGTACTTC
CASSGDRDTIREQYF
>TRBJ1-5|.|.|TRBV3-1/TRBV3-2
TGTGCCAGCAGCCAAGATCTCGGCAGGGGAGATCAGCCCCAGCATTTT
CASSQDLGRGDQPQHF